Below are 18 T cell receptor beta chains sequenced from a single sample in a study of human T cells and chemical hapten exposure. In TCRdb, the RACE reads were re-called with MiXCR into one record per CDR3 protein. The sample consists of around 380,000 distinct CDR3 sequences, roughly 5% of them appearing once. The sample's time point: patch test 1, 2 weeks after DPC sensitization. Specified treatment: therapeutic diphenylcyclopropenone sensitization with weekly scalp DPC. Source: whole blood, taken in connection with sensitization to the hapten diphenylcyclopropenone (DPC). These receptors were collected from a woman aged 45-59 years with alopecia areata. Some clones in this sample may be carry-over from other donors' samples.

The CDR3 DNA sequence: TGCAGCGGAAAAGACTATGGAGAGACCCAGTACTTC. Translated, it gives CSGKDYGETQYF. J is TRBJ2-5 and V is TRBV29-1; perhaps TRBD2 as D (5 bases). Between the trimmed V and J ends, which lost 7 bases and 4 bases, there was a span of 13 bases. Germline V gene sequence: CDR1 SQVTM, CDR2 ANQGSEA. The CDR3 spans 12 residues.

This clonotype was seen more than once but under ten times. The chain carries TRBV6-5 and TRBJ2-2; D tentatively reads TRBD1 or TRBD2 (6 bases each). CDR1 is MNHEY and CDR2 is SVGAGI in the germline V gene. The ends were cut back, 6 bases at V and 5 bases at J, with 16 bases in the middle. The CDR3 sequence is 15 residues long. CDR3 sequence (DNA): TGTGCCAGCAGGAGGGACGGGGGCCCGACCGGGGAGCTGTTTTTT. Amino acid sequence: CASRRDGGPTGELFF.

This clonotype appeared many times. The gene calls are TRBV6-1 and TRBJ1-1; D gene uncertain. CDR1 is MNHNS and CDR2 is SASEGT in the germline V gene. The V and J ends lost 6 bases and 1 base respectively, with 9 bases between them. This CDR3 is 13 amino acids long. CDR3 DNA sequence: TGTGCCAGCAGGCTACACGGGAACACTGAAGCTTTCTTT. Translation gives CASRLHGNTEAFF.

V gene TRBV15 combines with J gene TRBJ1-5; possible D gene TRBD1, 6 bases. Between the trimmed V and J ends, which lost 0 bases and 2 bases, there was a span of 14 bases. Germline V gives CDR1 LNHNV, CDR2 YYDKDF (reference sequence). This CDR3 spans 17 amino acids. In nucleotides, the CDR3 is TGTGCCACCAGCAGAGAGGGGGCGCTTCCTGGCAATCAGCCCCAGCATTTT. It translates to CATSREGALPGNQPQHF.

This clonotype was counted a few times. The chain recombines TRBV9 with TRBJ2-7; tentatively, D is TRBD2 (6 bases). Deletions cut 2 bases from V and 6 bases from J, with 12 bases between. CDR1 is SGDLS and CDR2 is YYNGEE in the germline V gene. There are 13 residues in the CDR3. The CDR3: CASSVTGGAEQYF. The CDR3 DNA sequence: TGTGCCAGCAGCGTGACTGGAGGGGCCGAGCAGTACTTC.

The V call is TRBV3-1, the J call TRBJ1-5, with D perhaps matching TRBD1 (6 bases). Germline CDR1 reads LGHDT; CDR2 reads YNNKEL (reference sequence). V lost 4 bases, J lost 6 bases, and 22 bases lay in between. The CDR3 consists of 17 residues. This CDR3 reads CASSPGPGGLGSQPQHF. CDR3 DNA: TGTGCCAGCAGCCCAGGGCCCGGGGGGCTGGGGAGTCAGCCCCAGCATTTT.

The CDR3 is CSVDSGGNTEAFF. The CDR3 DNA follows: TGCAGCGTTGATTCTGGGGGAAACACTGAAGCTTTCTTT. The rearrangement joins TRBV29-1 to TRBJ1-1; tentative D call: TRBD1 (5 bases). Germline CDR1 and CDR2: SQVTM and ANQGSEA. Trimming stripped 3 bases from V and 2 bases from J, with 10 bases between. This CDR3 is built from 13 residues. The variable domain in full, completed from reference TRBV29-1 and TRBJ1-1, reads SAVISQKPSRDICQRGTSLTIQCQVDSQVTMMFWYRQQPGQSLTLIATANQGSEATYESGFVIDKFPISRPNLTFSTLTVSNMSPEDSSIYLCSVDSGGNTEAFFGQGTRLTVV.

This clonotype was picked up many times. The rearrangement uses TRBV24-1 and TRBJ2-1, with 10 bases fitting TRBD1. Trimming at V came to 4 bases and at J to 7 bases, leaving 9 bases not matched to a gene. The CDR3 has 16 amino acids. Germline lookup yields CDR1 KGHDR and CDR2 SFDVKD. CDR3: CATSDRGQGEGNEQFF. Here the CDR3 DNA reads TGTGCCACCAGTGACCGCGGACAGGGGGAGGGGAATGAGCAGTTCTTC.

This clonotype showed up many times. The CDR3 loop reads CASSQRGAPPAASYEQYF. The CDR3 DNA reads TGTGCCAGCAGCCAAAGGGGGGCCCCACCTGCCGCTTCCTACGAGCAGTACTTC. The V gene is TRBV3-1, the J gene TRBJ2-7; possibly TRBD1 or TRBD2 for D (6 bases each). This CDR3 region has 18 residues. CDR1 is LGHDT and CDR2 is YNNKEL in the germline V gene (reference sequence). The germline V and J ends were trimmed by 2 bases and 1 base, with 21 bases remaining between them.

This clonotype was seen at least ten times. The chain links TRBV9 to TRBJ1-6; D perhaps matches TRBD1 (6 bases). Germline CDR1 and CDR2: SGDLS and YYNGEE. The CDR3 spans 15 residues. Trimming shortened V by 3 bases and J by 2 bases, and 9 bases separated the two germline ends. The CDR3 DNA sequence: TGTGCCAGCAGCGCAGGGACACCCTATAATTCACCCCTCCACTTT. Translated: CASSAGTPYNSPLHF.

This clonotype turned up a few times. The chain combines TRBV9 with TRBJ1-3, with 7 bases matching TRBD1. After removal of 4 bases from V and 4 bases from J, the junction contained 5 bases not matched to a gene. CDR1 is SGDLS and CDR2 is YYNGEE in the germline V gene. This CDR3 has 14 amino acids. The CDR3 nucleotides are TGTGCCAGCAGCTATGACAGGGCCGGAAACACCATATATTTT. Residues: CASSYDRAGNTIYF.

This clonotype was recorded at least ten times. The chain recombines TRBV24-1 with TRBJ2-1; D gene unclear. Germline V lookup: CDR1 KGHDR, CDR2 SFDVKD. The CDR3 has 12 amino acids. Trimming stripped 5 bases from V and 7 bases from J, with 8 bases between. The CDR3 sequence: CATSVSGNEQFF. The CDR3 DNA reads TGTGCCACCAGTGTGTCCGGTAATGAGCAGTTCTTC.

This clonotype was recorded at least ten times. This CDR3 is CASTPGHTSTDTQYF. The CDR3, as DNA: TGCGCCAGCACACCCGGACACACTAGCACAGATACGCAGTATTTT. The chain recombines TRBV5-1 with TRBJ2-3; possibly TRBD1 for D (5 bases). This CDR3 spans 15 amino acids. Between the trimmed V and J ends, which lost 6 bases and 0 bases, there was a span of 14 bases. Germline lookup yields CDR1 SGHRS and CDR2 YFSETQ.

V usage is TRBV3-1 and J usage is TRBJ2-1, with D uncertain. In germline, CDR1 is LGHDT, CDR2 YNNKEL (reference sequence). V dropped 0 bases and J dropped 5 bases, with 5 bases sitting between them. The CDR3 has 13 residues. The CDR3: CASSQDGDNEQFF. The CDR3 DNA reads as TGTGCCAGCAGCCAAGATGGGGACAATGAGCAGTTCTTC.

The chain joins TRBV20-1 to TRBJ1-4; D remains unclear. The CDR3 runs 14 residues. V was pared by 3 bases and J by 3 bases, with 11 bases between. Germline V gene lookup returns CDR1 DFQATT and CDR2 SNEGSKA (reference sequence). The CDR3 nucleotides are TGCAGTGCTAGGGAATTCGGGCCTAATGAAAAACTGTTTTTT. It specifies CSAREFGPNEKLFF.

The CDR3 DNA follows: TGTGCCAGCAGTGGTCCCGGGACAGGGGGCCGGAATGGCTACACCTTC. As protein: CASSGPGTGGRNGYTF. This chain connects TRBV25-1 to TRBJ1-2, with 12 bases fitting TRBD1. The V gene end was trimmed by 4 bases and the J gene end by 6 bases; junction bases not matched to a gene: 9. The germline CDR1 and CDR2 sequences are MGHDK and SYGVNS. This CDR3 is 16 amino acids long.

This clonotype was found many times. CDR3: CASSRGGREDTQYF. CDR3 in DNA: TGTGCCAGCAGCAGGGGGGGCAGGGAGGATACGCAGTATTTT. This chain joins TRBV5-5 and TRBJ2-3; a weak D match, TRBD2 (7 bases). Germline CDR1 and CDR2: SGHKS and YYEKEE (reference sequence). This CDR3 comprises 14 residues. Trimming stripped 4 bases from V and 6 bases from J, with 15 bases between. Using reference TRBV5-5 and TRBJ2-3 for the parts outside the CDR3, the full variable domain is DAGVTQSPTHLIKTRGQQVTLRCSPISGHKSVSWYQQVLGQGPQFIFQYYEKEERGRGNFPDRFSARQFPNYSSELNVNALLLGDSALYLCASSRGGREDTQYFGPGTRLTVL.

This clonotype was detected only a few times. The chain joins TRBV6-6 to TRBJ2-1; a possible D gene is TRBD2 (5 bases). Germline loops: CDR1 MNHNY, CDR2 SVGAGI (reference sequence). The CDR3 sequence is 13 residues long. The ends were cut back, 2 bases at V and 9 bases at J, with 11 bases in the middle. CDR3 bases: TGTGCCAGCAGTTACGGGGAGAACGGTGAGCAGTTCTTC. Its translation: CASSYGENGEQFF.